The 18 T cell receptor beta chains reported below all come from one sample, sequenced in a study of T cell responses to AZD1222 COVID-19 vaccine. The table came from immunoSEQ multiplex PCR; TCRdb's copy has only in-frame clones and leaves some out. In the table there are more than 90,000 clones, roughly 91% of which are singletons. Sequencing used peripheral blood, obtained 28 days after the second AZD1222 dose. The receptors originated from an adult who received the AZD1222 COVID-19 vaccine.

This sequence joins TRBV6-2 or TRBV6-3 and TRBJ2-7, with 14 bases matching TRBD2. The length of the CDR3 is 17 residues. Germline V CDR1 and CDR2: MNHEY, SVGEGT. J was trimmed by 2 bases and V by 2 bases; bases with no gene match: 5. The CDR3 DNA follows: TGTGCCAGCAGTTACCCCGGACTAGCGGGAGGCGCCTACGAGCAGTACTTC. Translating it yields CASSYPGLAGGAYEQYF.

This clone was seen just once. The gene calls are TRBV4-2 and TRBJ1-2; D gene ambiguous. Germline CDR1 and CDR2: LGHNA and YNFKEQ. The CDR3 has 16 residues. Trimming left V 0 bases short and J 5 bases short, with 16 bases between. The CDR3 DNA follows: TGTGCCAGCAGCCAAGAGGTGGTGTATCGCGATTATGGCTACACCTTC. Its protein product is CASSQEVVYRDYGYTF.

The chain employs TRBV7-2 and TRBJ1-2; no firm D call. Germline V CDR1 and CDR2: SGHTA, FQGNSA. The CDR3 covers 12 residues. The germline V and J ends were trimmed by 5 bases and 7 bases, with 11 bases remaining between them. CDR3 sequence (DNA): TGTGCCAGCAGCCCCCGGGTCACTGGCTACACCTTC. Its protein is CASSPRVTGYTF.

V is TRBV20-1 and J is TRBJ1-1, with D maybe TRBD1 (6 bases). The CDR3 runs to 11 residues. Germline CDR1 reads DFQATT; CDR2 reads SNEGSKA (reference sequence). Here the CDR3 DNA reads TGCGAAGATACAGGGTCCACTGAAGCTTTCTTT. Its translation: CEDTGSTEAFF.

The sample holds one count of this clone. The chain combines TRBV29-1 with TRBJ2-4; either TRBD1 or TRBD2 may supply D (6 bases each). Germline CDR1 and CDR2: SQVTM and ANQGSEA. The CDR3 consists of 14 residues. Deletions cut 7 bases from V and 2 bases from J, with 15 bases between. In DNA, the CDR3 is TGCAGCGCCGTAGGAGGGGGGCCCAAAAACATTCAGTACTTC. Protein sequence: CSAVGGGPKNIQYF.

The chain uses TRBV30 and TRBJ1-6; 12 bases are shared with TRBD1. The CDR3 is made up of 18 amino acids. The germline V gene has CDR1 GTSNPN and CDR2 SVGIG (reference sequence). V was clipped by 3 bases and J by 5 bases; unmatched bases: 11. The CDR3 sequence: CAWRGQGARRWDNSPLHF. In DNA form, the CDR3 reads TGTGCCTGGAGGGGACAGGGGGCGCGTCGGTGGGATAATTCACCCCTCCACTTT.

The CDR3 here is CASSLGSGDGYTF. In DNA form, the CDR3 reads TGCGCCAGCAGCTTGGGTTCAGGGGATGGCTACACCTTC. The J gene is TRBJ1-2, the V gene TRBV5-1, with a tentative D call TRBD1 (6 bases). V lost 0 bases to trimming and J lost 6 bases, with 9 bases between them. The CDR3 runs to 13 residues. CDR1 SGHRS and CDR2 YFSETQ come from the germline V gene. The full variable domain, completed using reference TRBV5-1 and TRBJ1-2, is KAGVTQTPRYLIKTRGQQVTLSCSPISGHRSVSWYQQTPGQGLQFLFEYFSETQRNKGNFPGRFSGRQFSNSRSEMNVSTLELGDSALYLCASSLGSGDGYTFGSGTRLTVV.

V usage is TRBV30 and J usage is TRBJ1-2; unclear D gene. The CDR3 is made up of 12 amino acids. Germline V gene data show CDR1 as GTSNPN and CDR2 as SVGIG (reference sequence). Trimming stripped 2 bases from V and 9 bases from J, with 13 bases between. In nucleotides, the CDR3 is TGTGCCTGGAGTAAGGAATTGGCCCGCTACACCTTC. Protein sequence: CAWSKELARYTF.

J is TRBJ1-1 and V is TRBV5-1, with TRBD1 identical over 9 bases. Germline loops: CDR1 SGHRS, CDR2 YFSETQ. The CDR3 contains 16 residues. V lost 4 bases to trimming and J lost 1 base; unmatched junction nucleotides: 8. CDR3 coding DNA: TGCGCCAGCAGCAAACTACCGGGACAGGGGAACACTGAAGCTTTCTTT. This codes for CASSKLPGQGNTEAFF.

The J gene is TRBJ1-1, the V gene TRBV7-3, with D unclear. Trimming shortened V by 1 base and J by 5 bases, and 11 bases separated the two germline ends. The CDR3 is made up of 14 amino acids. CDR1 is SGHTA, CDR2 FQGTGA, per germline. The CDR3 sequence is CASSLNTVTTEAFF. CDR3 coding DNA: TGTGCCAGCAGCTTAAACACGGTTACGACTGAAGCTTTCTTT.

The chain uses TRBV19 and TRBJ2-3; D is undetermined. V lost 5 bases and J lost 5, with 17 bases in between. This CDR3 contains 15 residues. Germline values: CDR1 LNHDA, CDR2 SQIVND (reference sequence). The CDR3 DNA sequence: TGTGCCAGTAGTCACCCACCCCCACCACAAGATACGCAGTATTTT. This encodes CASSHPPPPQDTQYF.

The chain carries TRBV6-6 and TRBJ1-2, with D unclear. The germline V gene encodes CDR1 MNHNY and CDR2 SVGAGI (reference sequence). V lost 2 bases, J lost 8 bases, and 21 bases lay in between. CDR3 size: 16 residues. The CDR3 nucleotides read TGTGCCAGCAGTTACCGAATCGGACCGGAACCTGAGGGCTACACCTTC. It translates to CASSYRIGPEPEGYTF.

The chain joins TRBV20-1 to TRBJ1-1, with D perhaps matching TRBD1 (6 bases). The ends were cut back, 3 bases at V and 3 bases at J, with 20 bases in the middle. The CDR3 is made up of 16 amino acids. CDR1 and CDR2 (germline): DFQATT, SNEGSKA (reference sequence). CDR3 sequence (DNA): TGCAGTGCTAGTGGCGTACAGGGAAGGTGGGACACTGAAGCTTTCTTT. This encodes CSASGVQGRWDTEAFF.

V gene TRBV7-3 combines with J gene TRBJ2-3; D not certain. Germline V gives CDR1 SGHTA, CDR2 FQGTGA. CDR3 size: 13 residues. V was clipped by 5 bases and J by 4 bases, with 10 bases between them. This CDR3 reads CASSQLGADTQYF. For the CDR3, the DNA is TGTGCCAGCAGCCAGCTAGGTGCAGATACGCAGTATTTT. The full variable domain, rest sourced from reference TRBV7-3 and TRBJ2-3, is GAGVSQTPSNKVTEKGKYVELRCDPISGHTALYWYRQSLGQGPEFLIYFQGTGAADDSGLPNDRFFAVRPEGSVSTLKIQRTERGDSAVYLCASSQLGADTQYFGPGTRLTVL.

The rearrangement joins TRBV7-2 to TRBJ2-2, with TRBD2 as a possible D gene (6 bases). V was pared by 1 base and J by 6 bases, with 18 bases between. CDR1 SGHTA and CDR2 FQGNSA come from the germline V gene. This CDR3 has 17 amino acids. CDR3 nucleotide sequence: TGTGCCAGCAGCTTAGGGGGGAGTGGAGGGTTGGCCGGGGAGCTGTTTTTT. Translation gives CASSLGGSGGLAGELFF.

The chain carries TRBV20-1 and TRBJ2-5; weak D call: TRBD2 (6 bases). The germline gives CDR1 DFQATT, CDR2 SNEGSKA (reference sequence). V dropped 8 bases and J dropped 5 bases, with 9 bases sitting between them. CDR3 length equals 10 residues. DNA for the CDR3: TGCAGTCTTGGGGGGGAGACCCAGTACTTC. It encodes CSLGGETQYF.

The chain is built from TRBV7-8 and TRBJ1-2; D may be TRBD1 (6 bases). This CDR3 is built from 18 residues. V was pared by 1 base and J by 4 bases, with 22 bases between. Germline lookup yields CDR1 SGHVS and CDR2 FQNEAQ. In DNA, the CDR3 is TGTGCCAGCAGCTTAGTTAGGGGGGGGCCCACTACCTCCTATGGCTACACCTTC. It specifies CASSLVRGGPTTSYGYTF.

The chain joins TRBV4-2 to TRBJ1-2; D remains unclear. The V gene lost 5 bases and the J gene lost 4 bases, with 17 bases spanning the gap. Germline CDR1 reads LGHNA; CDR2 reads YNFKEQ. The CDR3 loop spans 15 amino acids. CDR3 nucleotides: TGTGCCAGCAGCAACGCGGACGGAGTAGGCTATGGCTACACCTTC. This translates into CASSNADGVGYGYTF.